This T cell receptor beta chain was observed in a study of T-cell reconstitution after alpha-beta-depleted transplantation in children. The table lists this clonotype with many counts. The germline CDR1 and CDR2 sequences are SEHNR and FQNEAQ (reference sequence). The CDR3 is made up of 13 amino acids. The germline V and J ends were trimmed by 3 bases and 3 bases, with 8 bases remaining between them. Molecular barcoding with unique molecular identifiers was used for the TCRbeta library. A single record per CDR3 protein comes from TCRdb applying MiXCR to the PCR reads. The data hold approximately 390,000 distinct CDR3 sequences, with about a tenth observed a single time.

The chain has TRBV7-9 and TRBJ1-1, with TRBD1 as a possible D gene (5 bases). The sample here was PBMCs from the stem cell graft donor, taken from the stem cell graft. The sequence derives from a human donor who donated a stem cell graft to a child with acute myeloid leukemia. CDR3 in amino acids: CASSFGGDTEAFF. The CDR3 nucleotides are TGTGCCAGCAGCTTTGGGGGGGACACTGAAGCTTTCTTT. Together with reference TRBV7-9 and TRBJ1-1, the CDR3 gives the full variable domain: DTGVSQNPRHKITKRGQNVTFRCDPISEHNRLYWYRQTLGQGPEFLTYFQNEAQLEKSRLLSDRFSAERPKGSFSTLEIQRTEQGDSAMYLCASSFGGDTEAFFGQGTRLTVV.